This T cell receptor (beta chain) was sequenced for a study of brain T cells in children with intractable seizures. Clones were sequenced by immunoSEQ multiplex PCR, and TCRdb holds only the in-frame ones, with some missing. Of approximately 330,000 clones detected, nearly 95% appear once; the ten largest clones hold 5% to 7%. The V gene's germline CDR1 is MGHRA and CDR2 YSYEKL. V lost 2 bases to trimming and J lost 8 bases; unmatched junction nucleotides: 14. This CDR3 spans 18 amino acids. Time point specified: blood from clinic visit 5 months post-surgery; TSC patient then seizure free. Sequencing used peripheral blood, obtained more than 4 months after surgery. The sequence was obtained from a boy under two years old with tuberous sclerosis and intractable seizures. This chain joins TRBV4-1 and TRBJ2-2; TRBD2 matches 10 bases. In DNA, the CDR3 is TGCGCCAGCAGCCAAAACCTACCGGGACTAGCGACTGGTGGGGAGCTGTTTTTT. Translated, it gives CASSQNLPGLATGGELFF.